The 30 T cell receptor beta chains given below trace back to one sample, sequenced in a study of T cells after yellow fever vaccination. TCRdb independently ran MiXCR on the 5' RACE reads; one entry per CDR3 protein. The sample lists about 310,000 distinct CDR3 sequences, around 3.6% occurring once. Sequences were derived from PBMCs, sampled on the day of the yellow fever booster vaccination. The receptors derive from a young man who received the YFV17D yellow fever vaccine.

Notes on this clonotype: One base away lies a much larger clone, so this may be a sequencing read error. This sequence joins TRBV5-1 and TRBJ2-7; no clear D. Per germline, CDR1 SGHRS and CDR2 YFSETQ. This CDR3 has 15 residues. Here the CDR3 reads CASSLYGREVHEQDF. In DNA, the CDR3 is TGCGCCAGCAGCTTGTACGGGCGCGAAGTCCACGAGCAGGACTTC.

This chain uses TRBV7-2 with TRBJ2-7; 8 bases agree with TRBD1. Germline lookup yields CDR1 SGHTA and CDR2 FQGNSA. CDR3 length: 17 amino acids. V trimming: 5 bases; J trimming: 4 bases; junction bases outside the gene matches: 16. The CDR3 bases are TGTGCCAGCAGCCCCGGAAGGGCCAGGGGGCATAAGTACGAGCAGTACTTC. It codes for CASSPGRARGHKYEQYF.

This clonotype was observed many times. V and J are TRBV9 and TRBJ2-6; D is undetermined. This CDR3 is 14 amino acids long. CDR1 SGDLS and CDR2 YYNGEE come from the germline V gene. Trimming removed 5 bases at V and 0 bases at J, with 6 bases between. The CDR3 bases are TGTGCCAGCAGTATAGACTCTGGGGCCAACGTCCTGACTTTC. It translates to CASSIDSGANVLTF.

This clonotype was seen only a few times. The chain has TRBV3-1 and TRBJ2-3; no clear D. The CDR3 covers 14 residues. CDR1 is LGHDT and CDR2 is YNNKEL in the germline V gene (reference sequence). V lost 4 bases to trimming and J lost 0 bases, with 8 bases between them. The CDR3 sequence: CASSPIHSTDTQYF. DNA of the CDR3: TGTGCCAGCAGCCCTATCCATAGCACAGATACGCAGTATTTT.

This clonotype was observed a handful of times. This sequence joins TRBV18 and TRBJ2-5, with unresolved D. This CDR3 comprises 12 residues. The ends were cut back, 2 bases at V and 1 base at J, with 2 bases in the middle. Germline CDR1 and CDR2: KGHSH and LQKENI. The CDR3 DNA reads as TGTGCCAGCTCACCAACCCAAGAGACCCAGTACTTC. It translates to CASSPTQETQYF. The variable domain in full, completed from reference TRBV18 and TRBJ2-5, reads NAGVMQNPRHLVRRRGQEARLRCSPMKGHSHVYWYRQLPEEGLKFMVYLQKENIIDESGMPKERFSAEFPKEGPSILRIQQVVRGDSAAYFCASSPTQETQYFGPGTRLLVL.

The sample holds many counts of this clonotype. The chain couples TRBV7-6 to TRBJ2-7, with D perhaps TRBD1 (6 bases). The V end was cut by 1 base, the J end by 3 bases, with 13 bases between. CDR1 is SGHVS and CDR2 is FNYEAQ in the germline V gene. The CDR3 length is 15 residues. The CDR3 region is CASSLDTGQLYEQYF. CDR3 coding DNA: TGTGCCAGCAGCTTAGATACCGGACAGCTCTACGAGCAGTACTTC. The variable domain in full, completed from reference TRBV7-6 and TRBJ2-7, reads GAGVSQSPRYKVTKRGQDVALRCDPISGHVSLYWYRQALGQGPEFLTYFNYEAQQDKSGLPNDRFSAERPEGSISTLTIQRTEQRDSAMYRCASSLDTGQLYEQYFGPGTRLTVT.

This clonotype has just a few counts. The CDR3 DNA sequence: TGTGCCAGCAGCTCCCTAGGGCAGCTAAATGGGGACATTCAGTACTTC. Protein: CASSSLGQLNGDIQYF. The chain carries TRBV11-2 and TRBJ2-4; D is unresolved. This CDR3 has 16 residues. Germline values: CDR1 SGHAT, CDR2 FQNNGV. Trimming removed 4 bases at V and 8 bases at J, with 21 bases between.

This clonotype came up a few times. The CDR3 DNA follows: TGCGCCAGCAGCCAATATAAGAAGGGTAAAAGGACCGGGGAGCTGTTTTTT. It encodes CASSQYKKGKRTGELFF. This chain uses TRBV4-1 with TRBJ2-2, with unresolved D. V was clipped by 2 bases and J by 5 bases, with 18 bases between them. Germline V gene sequence: CDR1 MGHRA, CDR2 YSYEKL. The CDR3 has 17 amino acids.

This clonotype was recorded at least ten times. CDR3 DNA sequence: TGTGCCAGCAGTTTAGCGGGACTACCGGAGCAGTTCTTC. Translation gives CASSLAGLPEQFF. The rearrangement uses TRBV12-3 or TRBV12-4 and TRBJ2-1; TRBD2 aligns across 7 bases. The ends lost 0 bases at V and 10 bases at J; junction bases unmatched: 3. This CDR3 is 13 amino acids long.

The rearrangement joins TRBV24-1 to TRBJ2-6, with 8 bases matching TRBD1. The CDR3 runs 16 residues. V gave up 3 bases and J gave up 4 bases; unmatched junction bases: 4. From germline, CDR1 is KGHDR and CDR2 SFDVKD. DNA of the CDR3: TGTGCCACCAGTGATAATCAGGGGGCAGGGGCCAACGTCCTGACTTTC. The encoded protein is CATSDNQGAGANVLTF.

The chain carries TRBV6-2 or TRBV6-3 and TRBJ2-1; 8 bases are shared with TRBD2. The J segment lost 5 bases and the V segment lost 0 bases, leaving 6 bases of the junction unmatched. CDR1 is MNHEY, CDR2 SVGEGT, per germline. This CDR3 spans 16 amino acids. CDR3 nucleotide sequence: TGTGCCAGCAGTTACTCGGGACTAGGGGACCACAATGAGCAGTTCTTC. Translated, it gives CASSYSGLGDHNEQFF.

This clonotype came up many times. DNA of the CDR3: TGTGCCAGCAGTTACTCTTCTAGCGGGGCCCCCTACGAGCAGTACGTC. Amino acids: CASSYSSSGAPYEQYV. The V call is TRBV6-2 or TRBV6-3, the J call TRBJ2-7; 9 nucleotides agree with TRBD2. V lost 0 bases, J lost 2 bases, and 5 bases stayed unmatched. Germline CDR1 is MNHEY and CDR2 is SVGEGT. This CDR3 contains 16 residues.

This clonotype was picked up a small number of times. V and J are TRBV29-1 and TRBJ1-6, with TRBD1 matching over 8 bases. The junction had 4 bases not matched to a gene; V was cut back by 6 bases and J by 0 bases. CDR3 length: 15 amino acids. Germline CDR1 is SQVTM and CDR2 is ANQGSEA. The DNA for the CDR3 is TGCAGCGTCAGGACAGGGAGCTCCTATAATTCACCCCTCCACTTT. Its protein is CSVRTGSSYNSPLHF.

This clonotype was detected only a few times. The chain links TRBV7-2 to TRBJ2-1, with 11 bases aligning to TRBD2. CDR1 and CDR2 from the germline V gene are SGHTA and FQGNSA. With V trimmed by 1 base and J by 12 bases, 8 bases remained unmatched. The CDR3 totals 15 residues. DNA of the CDR3: TGTGCCAGCAGCTTAGTGGTTAGCGGGGGGGGTTCGCAGTTCTTC. Protein sequence: CASSLVVSGGGSQFF.

This clonotype was counted at least ten times. The chain uses TRBV20-1 and TRBJ2-1; tentative D call: TRBD1 (5 bases). V was shortened by 3 bases and J by 5 bases, with 11 bases between the two germline ends. CDR1 DFQATT and CDR2 SNEGSKA come from the germline V gene (reference sequence). This CDR3 is built from 13 residues. CDR3 sequence (DNA): TGCAGTGCTAGTGTGTGGGGCCACAATGAGCAGTTCTTC. It is translated as CSASVWGHNEQFF.

This clonotype was detected only a few times. The chain carries TRBV6-5 and TRBJ2-5, with TRBD2 identical over 7 bases. V lost 2 bases, J lost 2 bases, and 2 bases stayed unmatched. CDR1 MNHEY and CDR2 SVGAGI come from the germline V gene. The CDR3 contains 14 residues. The CDR3 is CASSYAGEQETQYF. In DNA form, the CDR3 reads TGTGCCAGCAGTTACGCGGGAGAGCAAGAGACCCAGTACTTC.

This clonotype showed up many times. The rearrangement joins TRBV24-1 to TRBJ1-5; possible D gene TRBD1, 5 bases. The germline V gene encodes CDR1 KGHDR and CDR2 SFDVKD. CDR3 length equals 15 residues. Between the trimmed V and J ends, which lost 5 bases and 2 bases, there was a span of 12 bases. CDR3 bases: TGTGCCACCAGTGTCGACAGTTTGGGCAATCAGCCCCAGCATTTT. This sequence encodes CATSVDSLGNQPQHF.

This chain uses TRBV19 with TRBJ1-5; unclear D gene. Trimming removed 3 bases from V and 9 bases from J, with 12 bases in between. Germline loops: CDR1 LNHDA, CDR2 SQIVND (reference sequence). The CDR3 spans 13 residues. The CDR3 DNA sequence: TGTGCCAGTAGTATCCCCTATCCAGGGCCCCAGCATTTT. Translation: CASSIPYPGPQHF. Based on the CDR3 plus reference TRBV19 and TRBJ1-5, the full variable domain is DGGITQSPKYLFRKEGQNVTLSCEQNLNHDAMYWYRQDPGQGLRLIYYSQIVNDFQKGDIAEGYSVSREKKESFPLTVTSAQKNPTAFYLCASSIPYPGPQHFGDGTRLSIL.

This clonotype was picked up a small number of times. V usage is TRBV19 and J usage is TRBJ2-7; 9 bases map to TRBD1. This CDR3 has 14 residues. Trimming at V came to 1 base and at J to 3 bases, leaving 1 base not matched to a gene. The V gene's germline CDR1 is LNHDA and CDR2 SQIVND (reference sequence). In DNA, the CDR3 is TGTGCCAGTAGTATAGGGGACAGGGTCTACGAGCAGTACTTC. Protein product: CASSIGDRVYEQYF.

The gene calls are TRBV4-2 and TRBJ1-2, with D possibly matching TRBD1 (5 bases). Germline V gene data show CDR1 as LGHNA and CDR2 as YNFKEQ. V gave up 4 bases and J gave up 7 bases, with 19 bases separating them. The CDR3 extends over 15 amino acids. CDR3 bases: TGTGCCAGCAGCCCGCGACAGTGGGCGGCTCGTGGCTACACCTTC. It specifies CASSPRQWAARGYTF.

This clonotype was detected ten times or more. The V gene is TRBV5-5, the J gene TRBJ2-7, with 9 bases matching TRBD2. The V and J ends lost 4 bases and 3 bases, in that order; junction bases with no gene match: 8. The CDR3 is 15 amino acids. Germline CDR1 is SGHKS and CDR2 is YYEKEE (reference sequence). CDR3: CASSVLAGDLYEQYV. The CDR3 DNA sequence: TGTGCCAGCAGCGTATTAGCGGGGGACCTCTACGAGCAGTACGTC.

The chain carries TRBV7-6 and TRBJ2-1; 8 bases match TRBD2. V shed 3 bases, J shed 0 bases, and the junction held 7 bases outside the gene matches. Germline assignment: CDR1 SGHVS and CDR2 FNYEAQ. This CDR3 spans 17 amino acids. This chain's CDR3 is CASSLRERGSSYNEQFF. Written as DNA, the CDR3 is TGTGCCAGCAGCTTGAGGGAGCGGGGGAGCTCCTACAATGAGCAGTTCTTC. The whole variable domain, remainder taken from reference TRBV7-6 and TRBJ2-1, is GAGVSQSPRYKVTKRGQDVALRCDPISGHVSLYWYRQALGQGPEFLTYFNYEAQQDKSGLPNDRFSAERPEGSISTLTIQRTEQRDSAMYRCASSLRERGSSYNEQFFGPGTRLTVL.

This clonotype showed up many times. The rearrangement links TRBV7-3 to TRBJ2-1; D gene uncertain. CDR1 is SGHTA, CDR2 FQGTGA, per germline. CDR3 length equals 15 residues. Trimming left V 5 bases short and J 4 bases short, with 15 bases between. CDR3 residues: CASSLHSQLYNEQFF. The DNA for the CDR3 is TGTGCCAGCAGCCTACACTCTCAGCTGTACAATGAGCAGTTCTTC.

This clonotype was detected only a few times. The chain employs TRBV20-1 and TRBJ2-3; D unclear. CDR3 length equals 13 residues. V dropped 0 bases and J dropped 5 bases, with 9 bases sitting between them. Germline V gene sequence: CDR1 DFQATT, CDR2 SNEGSKA (reference sequence). The CDR3 protein is CSARDPTGDTQYF. The CDR3 DNA is TGCAGTGCTAGAGATCCGACGGGAGATACGCAGTATTTT.

This clonotype was counted at least ten times. The chain has TRBV20-1 and TRBJ2-1, with D uncertain. Germline-derived CDR1 and CDR2 are DFQATT and SNEGSKA (reference sequence). The CDR3 totals 12 residues. The V end was cut by 0 bases, the J end by 13 bases, with 13 bases between. The DNA of the CDR3 is TGCAGTGCTAGAGAGGCAGCGAAAGAACAGTTCTTC. It specifies CSAREAAKEQFF.

J is TRBJ2-2 and V is TRBV9, with TRBD1 identical over 8 bases. Per germline, CDR1 SGDLS and CDR2 YYNGEE. This CDR3 has 14 amino acids. J lost 6 bases, V lost 4 bases, and 5 bases had no gene match. The CDR3 DNA reads TGTGCCAGCAGCTTCAGGGGGCAGGCCGGGGAGCTGTTTTTT. Translated, it gives CASSFRGQAGELFF.

This clonotype was counted many times. One end of the junction fails to match germline, which may point to a read error. The rearrangement links TRBV5-1 to TRBJ2-2; 7 bases match TRBD2. The V gene's germline CDR1 is SGHRS and CDR2 YFSETQ. The CDR3 sequence is 17 residues long. The CDR3 here is CASTLDGGGPQGGELFF. For the CDR3, the DNA is TGCGCCAGCACCTTGGACGGCGGGGGACCTCAGGGCGGGGAGCTGTTTTTT.

The chain carries TRBV7-2 and TRBJ2-3; D possibly matches TRBD1 or TRBD2 (7 bases each). Trimming took off 2 bases at V and 3 bases at J, with 18 bases between the two ends. The CDR3 runs 17 residues. Germline loops: CDR1 SGHTA, CDR2 FQGNSA. The CDR3, as DNA: TGTGCCAGCAGCTTACAGGGGGGGCCCGTAGCGACAGATACGCAGTATTTT. Translation: CASSLQGGPVATDTQYF.

This sequence joins TRBV7-2 and TRBJ2-5; possible D gene TRBD2, 7 bases. The V and J ends lost 5 bases and 2 bases respectively, with 21 bases between them. CDR3 length equals 17 residues. Germline CDR1 is SGHTA and CDR2 is FQGNSA. The CDR3 sequence is CASSPWVVAGAQETQYF. The CDR3 DNA follows: TGTGCCAGCAGCCCGTGGGTAGTGGCGGGGGCGCAAGAGACCCAGTACTTC.

This clonotype was picked up many times. V usage is TRBV6-5 and J usage is TRBJ2-7; D could derive from TRBD1 or TRBD2 (5 bases each). The CDR3 sequence is 15 residues long. Germline V gene sequence: CDR1 MNHEY, CDR2 SVGAGI. V gave up 0 bases and J gave up 3 bases, with 12 bases separating them. The CDR3, as DNA: TGTGCCAGCAGTTACTCGATTGGGGGAAACTACGAGCAGTACGTC. Its translation is CASSYSIGGNYEQYV.